One and the same sample provided the 26 T cell receptor beta chains below, sequenced in a study of post-analysis software for immune sequencing data. Findings and caveats of the study: When patients were compared with controls, 4 or 5 TRBV segments were more frequent, TRBV5-6, TRBV5-1 and TRBV20-1 among them.

These receptors have no known antigen. The TCR beta cDNA libraries contained unique molecular identifiers. TCRdb called the PCR reads again in MiXCR, with one record for every CDR3 protein. The sample has about 540,000 distinct CDR3 sequences, 34% seen once. Sequenced: blood. These TCRs come from a girl aged 2 to 17 with multiple sclerosis.

This clonotype has only a few counts. This chain connects TRBV5-6 to TRBJ2-1; 12 bases fit TRBD2. After removal of 1 base from V and 0 bases from J, the junction contained 11 bases not matched to a gene. The CDR3 spans 20 residues. The germline V gene has CDR1 SGHDT and CDR2 YYEEEE. For the CDR3, the DNA is TGTGCCAGCAGCTTGATACTAGCGGGGGGTACACAGAGCTCCTACAATGAGCAGTTCTTC. Its protein is CASSLILAGGTQSSYNEQFF. Full variable domain (remainder filled in from reference TRBV5-6 and TRBJ2-1): DAGVTQSPTHLIKTRGQQVTLRCSPKSGHDTVSWYQQALGQGPQFIFQYYEEEERQRGNFPDRFSGHQFPNYSSELNVNALLLGDSALYLCASSLILAGGTQSSYNEQFFGPGTRLTVL.

This clonotype has just one count. This chain connects TRBV27 to TRBJ1-2, with TRBD1 as a possible D gene (6 bases). V lost 1 base and J 8 bases, leaving 20 bases between the germline ends. The CDR3 loop spans 16 amino acids. Per germline, CDR1 MNHEY and CDR2 SMNVEV (reference sequence). CDR3 residues: CASSLFPAGTRRGYTF. CDR3 DNA sequence: TGTGCCAGCAGTTTATTCCCCGCCGGGACAAGGAGGGGCTACACCTTC.

The chain is built from TRBV6-5 and TRBJ2-3; D call uncertain. V dropped 7 bases and J dropped 0 bases, with 8 bases sitting between them. The CDR3 consists of 13 residues. The germline V gene has CDR1 MNHEY and CDR2 SVGAGI. CDR3 sequence reads: CASTHDSTDTQYF. Here the CDR3 DNA reads TGTGCCAGCACCCACGATAGCACAGATACGCAGTATTTT.

The rearrangement uses TRBV20-1 and TRBJ2-3, with TRBD2 matching over 7 bases. Germline assignment: CDR1 DFQATT and CDR2 SNEGSKA (reference sequence). The CDR3 is 14 residues long. Trimming at V came to 6 bases and at J to 2 bases, leaving 8 bases not matched to a gene. CDR3 nucleotides: TGCAGTGCCCCAAGCGGGGATCCCACAGATACGCAGTATTTT. Its protein product is CSAPSGDPTDTQYF.

The V call is TRBV5-1, the J call TRBJ2-3, with 11 bases that match TRBD2. CDR3 length: 16 residues. Per the germline V gene, CDR1 is SGHRS and CDR2 is YFSETQ. V gave up 1 base and J gave up 5 bases; unmatched junction bases: 6. CDR3 nucleotides: TGCGCCAGCAGCTTGCCCGGACTAGCGGGCGGAGATACGCAGTATTTT. Amino acids: CASSLPGLAGGDTQYF.

CDR3 residues: CASSLIPGLAGDYEQYF. DNA of the CDR3: TGCGCCAGCAGCCTAATTCCGGGACTAGCGGGGGACTACGAGCAGTACTTC. The chain joins TRBV5-1 to TRBJ2-7, with 14 nucleotides matching TRBD2. Trimming at V came to 4 bases and at J to 3 bases, leaving 9 bases not matched to a gene. This CDR3 has 17 residues. Germline CDR1 is SGHRS and CDR2 is YFSETQ.

The V and J genes are TRBV6-1 and TRBJ1-4, with D tentatively TRBD1 (6 bases). The CDR3 totals 16 residues. Per the germline V gene, CDR1 is MNHNS and CDR2 is SASEGT. The germline V and J ends were trimmed by 6 bases and 0 bases, with 14 bases remaining between them. CDR3 bases: TGTGCCAGCAGACCAAGGGCAGGGGCAACTAATGAAAAACTGTTTTTT. It codes for CASRPRAGATNEKLFF.

The V and J genes are TRBV6-2 or TRBV6-3 and TRBJ2-1; TRBD2 matches 11 bases. Trimming at V came to 6 bases and at J to 4 bases, leaving 8 bases not matched to a gene. The CDR3 extends over 16 amino acids. Germline CDR1 is MNHEY and CDR2 is SVGEGT. The CDR3 sequence is CASRSGLAGRYNEQFF. CDR3 coding DNA: TGTGCCAGCAGATCAGGACTAGCGGGCAGATACAATGAGCAGTTCTTC.

This clonotype was seen only a few times. The chain recombines TRBV11-3 with TRBJ2-1; the match to TRBD1 covers 8 bases. This CDR3 spans 17 amino acids. The J segment lost 8 bases and the V segment lost 4 bases, leaving 16 bases of the junction unmatched. Germline V gene data show CDR1 as SGHNT and CDR2 as YENEEA. CDR3 loop: CASSSGGRGQALDEQFF. The CDR3 coding sequence is TGTGCCAGCAGCTCCGGGGGCAGGGGGCAGGCCCTCGATGAGCAGTTCTTC.

V usage is TRBV5-1 and J usage is TRBJ2-1, with D perhaps TRBD1 (6 bases). The ends were cut back, 5 bases at V and 5 bases at J, with 23 bases in the middle. The CDR3 consists of 17 residues. Germline V gene lookup returns CDR1 SGHRS and CDR2 YFSETQ. The CDR3 loop reads CASRPEQGSNSNNEQFF. CDR3 nucleotides: TGCGCCAGCAGGCCGGAACAGGGCTCTAATTCTAACAATGAGCAGTTCTTC.

The CDR3 DNA sequence: TGTGCCAGCAGTCCCACTAGCGGGTGGGAGACCCAGTACTTC. Translating it yields CASSPTSGWETQYF. V and J are TRBV12-3 or TRBV12-4 and TRBJ2-5; 9 bases agree with TRBD2. V lost 5 bases to trimming and J lost 5 bases; unmatched junction nucleotides: 6. This CDR3 is 14 amino acids long.

The rearrangement links TRBV29-1 to TRBJ2-1, with D possibly matching TRBD2 (5 bases). Germline values: CDR1 SQVTM, CDR2 ANQGSEA. The V and J ends lost 6 bases and 5 bases respectively, with 14 bases between them. The CDR3 has 13 amino acids. Written as DNA, the CDR3 is TGCAGCGTAGGAAAGATGAGGGACAATGAGCAGTTCTTC. It is translated as CSVGKMRDNEQFF.

V is TRBV7-9 and J is TRBJ2-7; D may be TRBD1 (5 bases). CDR1 SEHNR and CDR2 FQNEAQ come from the germline V gene (reference sequence). The CDR3 length is 14 residues. V shed 1 base and J shed 2 bases, with 9 bases lying between them. CDR3 sequence: CASSLDPGTYEQYF. CDR3 bases: TGTGCCAGCAGCTTAGATCCAGGGACCTACGAGCAGTACTTC.

The V gene is TRBV7-9, the J gene TRBJ1-5; TRBD1 might be the D (5 bases). V gave up 3 bases and J gave up 9 bases, with 15 bases separating them. The CDR3 is made up of 14 amino acids. The germline V gene encodes CDR1 SEHNR and CDR2 FQNEAQ (reference sequence). DNA of the CDR3: TGTGCCAGCAGCTTTGAACAGGCCCCGCGGCCCCAGCATTTT. Its protein product is CASSFEQAPRPQHF. The whole variable domain, remainder taken from reference TRBV7-9 and TRBJ1-5, is DTGVSQNPRHKITKRGQNVTFRCDPISEHNRLYWYRQTLGQGPEFLTYFQNEAQLEKSRLLSDRFSAERPKGSFSTLEIQRTEQGDSAMYLCASSFEQAPRPQHFGDGTRLSIL.

This clonotype occurred many times. The rearrangement joins TRBV6-2 or TRBV6-3 to TRBJ2-7; D gene uncertain. V gave up 2 bases and J gave up 6 bases, with 14 bases separating them. Germline V gene sequence: CDR1 MNHEY, CDR2 SVGEGT. The CDR3 spans 14 residues. CDR3 residues: CASSYVYGKIEQYF. DNA of the CDR3: TGTGCCAGCAGTTACGTGTACGGCAAGATCGAGCAGTACTTC.

The sample holds a few counts of this clonotype. This chain uses TRBV5-1 with TRBJ2-7; D possibly matches TRBD1 or TRBD2 (5 bases each). Germline values: CDR1 SGHRS, CDR2 YFSETQ. Trimming removed 3 bases from V and 7 bases from J, with 17 bases in between. The length of the CDR3 is 14 residues. As DNA, the CDR3 is TGCGCCAGCAGCTCGGGGACGGGCCTGGGTGAGCAGTACTTC. It codes for CASSSGTGLGEQYF.

The rearrangement uses TRBV5-1 and TRBJ2-3; D is unresolved. The CDR3 covers 14 residues. Germline CDR1 SGHRS, CDR2 YFSETQ. V lost 0 bases and J 8 bases, leaving 13 bases between the germline ends. CDR3 coding DNA: TGCGCCAGCAGCTTGGCCCAGGCAGGTGCTACGCAGTATTTT. Protein product: CASSLAQAGATQYF.

This clonotype was seen a handful of times. The chain has TRBV2 and TRBJ1-2; D is unresolved. The CDR3 length is 11 residues. V was trimmed by 3 bases and J by 4 bases, leaving 3 bases between them. CDR1 and CDR2 from the germline V gene are SNHLY and FYNNEI. The CDR3 is CASSERYGYTF. DNA of the CDR3: TGTGCCAGCAGTGAGCGCTATGGCTACACCTTC.

This rearrangement joins TRBV11-2 to TRBJ1-2; 8 nucleotides line up with TRBD1. Per the germline V gene, CDR1 is SGHAT and CDR2 is FQNNGV. The CDR3 is made up of 14 amino acids. The V segment lost 3 bases and the J segment 4 bases; nucleotides outside the gene matches: 4. CDR3 loop: CASSLTGAPYGYTF. For the CDR3, the DNA is TGTGCCAGCAGCTTGACAGGGGCCCCCTATGGCTACACCTTC.

The chain combines TRBV5-1 with TRBJ2-1; 9 bases match TRBD1. The CDR3 contains 21 residues. CDR1 and CDR2 from the germline V gene are SGHRS and YFSETQ. Germline trimming cut 3 bases from V and 0 bases from J; bases unmatched to any gene: 19. DNA for the CDR3: TGCGCCAGCAGCTATATACACAGGGGGCGATTGGGCTCGGTCTCCTACAATGAGCAGTTCTTC. Translation gives CASSYIHRGRLGSVSYNEQFF.

Notes on this clonotype: The junction departs from the called germline gene at one end, perhaps through a read error. This chain links TRBV6-1 with TRBJ1-1, with a tentative D call TRBD1 (5 bases). The V gene's germline CDR1 is MNHNS and CDR2 SASEGT. The CDR3 is made up of 16 amino acids. CDR3 protein: CANSDPRQRRGTEAFF. The CDR3 DNA reads TGTGCCAACAGTGACCCCCGACAGAGGCGCGGGACTGAAGCTTTCTTT.

The chain recombines TRBV5-1 with TRBJ2-3; maybe TRBD2 (7 bases). Trimming pared 1 base from V and 0 bases from J, leaving 15 bases between. CDR3 length: 17 amino acids. The germline CDR1 and CDR2 sequences are SGHRS and YFSETQ. The CDR3, as DNA: TGCGCCAGCAGCTTGCAGATCAAGGGGGGGAGCACAGATACGCAGTATTTT. Its protein product is CASSLQIKGGSTDTQYF.

This clonotype was counted only a few times. This rearrangement joins TRBV24-1 to TRBJ2-1, with TRBD1 matching 10 bases. This CDR3 has 17 amino acids. Trimming removed 4 bases from V and 2 bases from J; junction bases left unmatched: 7. Looked up from germline, CDR1 is KGHDR and CDR2 is SFDVKD. The chain's CDR3 is CATSDFPGTGAYNEQFF. For the CDR3, the DNA is TGTGCCACCAGTGACTTCCCCGGGACAGGGGCCTACAATGAGCAGTTCTTC.

The chain carries TRBV3-1 and TRBJ1-2; 9 bases align to TRBD1. Trimming cost V 5 bases and J 8 bases; bases outside gene matches: 9. The V gene's germline CDR1 is LGHDT and CDR2 YNNKEL (reference sequence). There are 14 residues in the CDR3. The CDR3 region is CASSYFDRGEGYTF. As DNA, the CDR3 is TGTGCCAGCAGCTACTTCGACAGGGGGGAAGGCTACACCTTC.

With regard to this clonotype: This clone may be a read error of a much larger clone one base away. The J gene is TRBJ2-1, the V gene TRBV29-1; the D is unclear. This CDR3 spans 12 amino acids. The germline V gene has CDR1 SQVTM and CDR2 ANQGSEA. V shed 5 bases and J shed 0 bases, with 5 bases lying between them. CDR3 sequence reads: CSVQLSYNEQFF. CDR3 DNA sequence: TGCAGCGTTCAGCTCTCCTACAATGAGCAGTTCTTC.

This clonotype was recorded at least ten times. V gene TRBV29-1 combines with J gene TRBJ2-5; tentatively, D is TRBD2 (5 bases). CDR1 is SQVTM and CDR2 is ANQGSEA in the germline V gene. The CDR3 has 13 residues. V lost 4 bases and J 5 bases, leaving 14 bases between the germline ends. This chain's CDR3 is CSVVTTGSETQYF. The CDR3 nucleotides read TGCAGCGTTGTTACGACGGGGTCGGAGACCCAGTACTTC.